The clone carrying this T cell receptor (beta chain) was seen only a few times. This sample stems from a study of OX40 agonist ivuxolimab in advanced cancers. Study as a whole: Allowance was made for prior anti-PD-1, anti-PD-L1 or anti-CTLA-4 therapy, and about 44% had some.

TCRdb's copy holds only in-frame clones and misses some; the assay was immunoSEQ multiplex PCR. The sample includes about 61,000 clones, more than 65% of them seen just once. With 0 bases removed from V and 7 bases from J, the gap between germline ends came to 14 bases. The length of the CDR3 is 16 residues. Germline CDR1 SGHDT, CDR2 YYEEEE. The material sequenced was CD4+ or CD8+ T cells sorted from blood, taken in a trial of the OX40 agonist ivuxolimab. This receptor was identified in an adult with an advanced solid tumor such as melanoma, head and neck, liver or kidney cancer. The rearrangement links TRBV5-6 to TRBJ1-6; possible D gene TRBD1, 6 bases. CDR3 sequence reads: CASSLVTGRVNSPLHF. The CDR3, as DNA: TGTGCCAGCAGCTTGGTAACAGGGCGGGTAAATTCACCCCTCCACTTT.